Listed below are T cell receptor beta chains from one sample, sequenced in a study of blood T cell repertoires in COVID-19. The table came from immunoSEQ multiplex PCR; TCRdb's copy has only in-frame clones and leaves some out. The data show 17,000 or so clones, 78% seen once. Sequenced sample: peripheral blood. Receptors originate from a man in his sixties with active or convalescent COVID-19. CDR3s leave out the opening cysteine and the closing phenylalanine or tryptophan.

J | V | CDR3
TRBJ2-3 | TRBV10-2 | ASSPRQYTSTDTQY
TRBJ2-2 | TRBV6-5 | ASIGWTGYAGELF
TRBJ2-3 | TRBV5-5 | ASSLKLTTDTQY
TRBJ2-3 | TRBV11-2 | ASSLGQSTDTQY
TRBJ1-5 | TRBV18 | ASSPSDRSQPQH
TRBJ2-5 | TRBV2 | ASGYVSRETQY
TRBJ2-1 | TRBV6-2/TRBV6-3 | ASSYSSGGHYNEQF
TRBJ2-1 | TRBV2 | ASSDPGLAGGNEQF
TRBJ2-7 | TRBV19 | ASSTPTSIPYEQY
TRBJ2-7 | TRBV4-2 | ASSPGWGGTYEQY
TRBJ2-2 | TRBV9 | ASSSSVANTGELF
TRBJ1-1 | TRBV3-1/TRBV3-2 | ASSLNRGRTEAF
TRBJ1-3 | TRBV7-2 | ASSPLGRGLNTIY
TRBJ2-7 | TRBV5-1 | ASSLDRGRNEQY
TRBJ2-3 | TRBV29-1 | SVEVEGRDTQY
TRBJ2-2 | TRBV7-9 | ASRPRGAVDTGELF
TRBJ2-7 | TRBV4-2 | ASSQDGGGYPPYEQY
TRBJ1-6 | TRBV27 | ASSRSKGQGLYNSPLH
TRBJ2-7 | TRBV30 | AWSRGTATYEQY
TRBJ1-2 | TRBV28 | ASVQGDNYGYT
TRBJ1-1 | TRBV30 | ACQRGWDTEAF
TRBJ2-7 | TRBV7-2 | ASSLFRGGSYEQY
TRBJ2-2 | TRBV19 | ATGGLPGLAGEGAGELF
TRBJ2-7 | TRBV9 | ASSSTIAASWDEQY
TRBJ2-1 | TRBV9 | ASSVPLSGTRGGNEQF
TRBJ1-2 | TRBV7-9 | ASQGDDFRYGYT
TRBJ2-7 | TRBV3-1/TRBV3-2 | ASSQIGQYEQY
TRBJ1-6 | TRBV11-2 | ASSSYRGRKSPLH
TRBJ1-2 | TRBV4-1 | ASSQGAERSYGYT
TRBJ2-2 | TRBV9 | ASSVAGGELF
TRBJ1-1 | TRBV3-1/TRBV3-2 | ASSLGQYGTGTEAF
TRBJ1-4 | TRBV2 | ASSDGRGATNEKLF
TRBJ2-1 | TRBV19 | ASSTGGYNEQF
TRBJ1-5 | TRBV19 | ASRDPGGREDQPQH
TRBJ2-2 | TRBV3-1/TRBV3-2 | ASRRREGNTGELF
TRBJ2-7 | TRBV12-3/TRBV12-4 | ASSPERYEQY